A selection of T cell receptor beta chains follows, all from one sample in a study of vaccination and CD4 T cells after COVID-19. Their target antigens are unknown. TCRdb analysed the PCR reads with MiXCR anew, one entry per CDR3 protein. The sample shows 8,000 to 10,000 distinct CDR3 sequences, approximately 71% of them seen only once. The sequencing here drew on CD4+ T cells from blood, cultured in vitro, taken before SARS-CoV-2 vaccination. These receptor sequences come from a human donor who had recovered from COVID-19. Each CDR3 is given with its conserved first and last residue. D genes are given only for firm matches. Clone size is given for some rows only: seen once, a few or many times, or a class if the clone is expanded.

>TRBJ2-1|TRBV6-1|.|17|TRBD2
TGTGCCAGCAGCCCCGGTCTCGCGGGACTAGCGGGCTCTGAGAAGTTCTTC
CASSPGLAGLAGSEKFF
>TRBJ2-5|TRBV20-1|.|15|TRBD2
TGCAGTGCTAGAGACAGCGGGAGGGCCCCAGAGACCCAGTACTTC
CSARDSGRAPETQYF
>TRBJ2-7|TRBV20-1|.|15|TRBD2
TGCAGTGCTAGTCCCGCCCTAGCGGTCAACTACGAGCAGTACTTC
CSASPALAVNYEQYF
>TRBJ2-2|TRBV7-2|.|15|TRBD1
TGTGCCAGCAGCGAGCGACAGGGAGTTCCCGGGGAGCTGTTTTTT
CASSERQGVPGELFF
>TRBJ1-2|TRBV6-1|few|13|TRBD1
TGTGCCAGCAGACGGACAGGGGGCCTTGGCTACACCTTC
CASRRTGGLGYTF
>TRBJ1-2|TRBV7-2|few|14|.
TGTGCCAGCAGCTTAACCGATCTTAACTATGGCTACACCTTC
CASSLTDLNYGYTF
>TRBJ2-1|TRBV19|.|15|TRBD2
TGTGCCAGTAGTCCCAGCGGGGGCTCCTACAATGAGCAGTTCTTC
CASSPSGGSYNEQFF
>TRBJ2-2|TRBV6-1|.|14|.
TGTGCCAGCAGACGGACCACGAACACCGGGGAGCTGTTTTTT
CASRRTTNTGELFF
>TRBJ1-2|TRBV6-1|few|14|TRBD1
TGTGCCAGCAGTAGGACAGGTATAGCTAGCGGCTACACCTTC
CASSRTGIASGYTF
>TRBJ2-6|TRBV20-1|.|16|TRBD2
TGCAGTGCTGGGGACGGGAGGGCCTCTGGGGCCAACGTCCTGACTTTC
CSAGDGRASGANVLTF
>TRBJ2-5|TRBV18|.|14|.
TGTGCCAGCTCACCGCAGCTAAGCCAAGAGACCCAGTACTTC
CASSPQLSQETQYF
>TRBJ2-5|TRBV30|.|14|.
TGTGCCTGGTCTCGGGACGGCGGCGGGGAGACCCAGTACTTC
CAWSRDGGGETQYF
>TRBJ2-7|TRBV3-1|.|14|.
TGTGCCAGCAGCCAGGGTCTGACCTCAGGTGAGCAGTACTTC
CASSQGLTSGEQYF
>TRBJ1-2|TRBV28|.|12|.
TGTGCCAGCAGTTTAACCCACAGGGGCTACACCTTC
CASSLTHRGYTF
>TRBJ2-7|TRBV30|.|15|.
TGTGCCTGGAGTGGAGGGACGGACTACGCCTACGAGCAGTACTTC
CAWSGGTDYAYEQYF
>TRBJ1-2|TRBV20-1|.|12|TRBD1
TGCAGTGGGGACAGGACTAACTATGGCTACACCTTC
CSGDRTNYGYTF
>TRBJ2-5|TRBV5-8|.|15|.
TGTGCCAGCATTGTCGAGCGTTCTAGCTTTGAGACCCAGTACTTC
CASIVERSSFETQYF
>TRBJ2-2|TRBV19|.|14|.
TGTGCGAGTGGGGTACAGCCGCACACCGGGGAGCTGTTTTTT
CASGVQPHTGELFF
>TRBJ2-7|TRBV12-3/TRBV12-4|.|17|.
TGTGCCAGCAGTACCACCCCGCGCGGCACTCGGACCTACGAGCAGTACTTC
CASSTTPRGTRTYEQYF
>TRBJ1-5|TRBV12-3/TRBV12-4|.|15|.
TGTGCCAGCAGTTTAACAGCGCATAGCAATCAGCCCCAGCATTTT
CASSLTAHSNQPQHF
>TRBJ1-2|TRBV6-1|.|13|.
TGTGCCAGCAAAACTCGGGACGCCTATGGCTACACCTTC
CASKTRDAYGYTF
>TRBJ1-1|TRBV7-8|.|17|.
TGTGCCAGCAGCTTAGCGCTTGGGTTTGGGCGAAACACTGAAGCTTTCTTT
CASSLALGFGRNTEAFF
>TRBJ2-7|TRBV7-9|.|15|TRBD1
TGTGCCAGCAGCCACGACAGGGTGATTGCCTACGAGCAGTACTTC
CASSHDRVIAYEQYF
>TRBJ1-1|TRBV7-9|hyperexpanded|14|TRBD1
TGTGCCAGCAGCAACGGACAGGAGAACACTGAAGCTTTCTTT
CASSNGQENTEAFF
>TRBJ2-7|TRBV6-1|few|16|TRBD2
TGTGCCAGCAGGCCAGCCCGGACTAGCGGGAGCTACGAGCAGTACTTC
CASRPARTSGSYEQYF
>TRBJ1-6|TRBV6-1|.|15|.
TGTGCCAGCAGTGTAGGGGGCTCCTATAATTCACCCCTCCACTTT
CASSVGGSYNSPLHF
>TRBJ2-5|TRBV10-3|.|17|TRBD2
TGTGCCATCAGTGGGCAGCCGGGGAGCGGGAGGGGTGAGACCCAGTACTTC
CAISGQPGSGRGETQYF
>TRBJ1-5|TRBV2|few|13|.
TGTGCCAGCAGGATCGACACCCGATCGCCCCAGCATTTT
CASRIDTRSPQHF
>TRBJ2-7|TRBV7-2|once|14|TRBD1
TGTGCCAGCAGCTCCGGGACAGGGGGCGCCGAGCAGTACTTC
CASSSGTGGAEQYF
>TRBJ2-3|TRBV5-4|.|13|.
TGTGCCAGCAGCCCTCTAGGGACAGATACGCAGTATTTT
CASSPLGTDTQYF
>TRBJ1-5|TRBV2|once|14|.
TGTGCCAGCAAGTTGGGGGTCAGGGATCAGCCCCAGCATTTT
CASKLGVRDQPQHF
>TRBJ2-3|TRBV4-3|.|13|.
TGCGCCAGCAGCCAAGAGGAGACAGATACGCAGTATTTT
CASSQEETDTQYF
>TRBJ2-1|TRBV7-2|.|15|.
TGTGCCAGCAGCCCAGGTCCCGGGATCCCTCATGAGCAGTTCTTC
CASSPGPGIPHEQFF
>TRBJ2-2|TRBV9|.|13|.
TGTGCCAGCAGCCCTTCCCTAACCGGGGAGCTGTTTTTT
CASSPSLTGELFF
>TRBJ2-5|TRBV10-3|.|18|TRBD2
TGTGCCATCAGTGAGTCAACTAGCGGGGGTTTAGATCAAGAGACCCAGTACTTC
CAISESTSGGLDQETQYF
>TRBJ2-7|TRBV15|.|17|TRBD2
TGTGCCACCAGCAGACGTCCGAGAGATGGGGGGGGCTACGAGCAGTACTTC
CATSRRPRDGGGYEQYF
>TRBJ2-5|TRBV6-1|few|14|.
TGTGCCAGCAGTGAAGCGGGACACCAAGAGACCCAGTACTTC
CASSEAGHQETQYF
>TRBJ1-1|TRBV30|.|13|.
TGTGCCTGGAGGCAAAAGATGAGGACTGAAGCTTTCTTT
CAWRQKMRTEAFF
>TRBJ1-2|TRBV28|.|14|.
TGTGCCAGCAGTCATCCGGGGGCCGGGTATGGCTACACCTTC
CASSHPGAGYGYTF
>TRBJ2-3|TRBV19|.|12|.
TGTGCCAGTGGGGAGGTCGCAGATACGCAGTATTTT
CASGEVADTQYF
>TRBJ2-1|TRBV20-1|few|14|TRBD2
TGCAGTGCTGGGGAGGGGACCCCCGGCGATGAGCAGTTCTTC
CSAGEGTPGDEQFF
>TRBJ2-5|TRBV7-3|few|13|.
TGTGCCAGCAGCATCAACAGGGAGAAGACCCAGTACTTC
CASSINREKTQYF